Listed here are 14 T cell receptor beta chains from one sample, sequenced in a study of shared clonotypes between healthy human individuals. Sequenced by immunoSEQ multiplex PCR; TCRdb stores in-frame clones only, minus some. The table shows 2 million to 2.5 million clones, with approximately 94% occurring only once. CD45RO-negative CD8 cells positively selected for CCR7 made up the naive population, which excluded terminally differentiated effector memory CD45RA+ cells. Sequenced input: naive CD8+ T cells sorted from blood. Receptor source: a man between 18 and 35 years old in good health.

V usage is TRBV7-8 and J usage is TRBJ2-2; perhaps TRBD2 as D (5 bases). CDR3 size: 16 residues. V was trimmed by 5 bases and J by 4 bases, leaving 17 bases between them. Germline loops: CDR1 SGHVS, CDR2 FQNEAQ. CDR3 sequence: CASSLVVGDVTGELFF. The CDR3 DNA reads TGTGCCAGCAGCCTAGTTGTCGGGGATGTCACCGGGGAGCTGTTTTTT.

V gene TRBV7-6 combines with J gene TRBJ2-2; perhaps TRBD1 as D (5 bases). V was cut by 1 base and J by 3 bases, with 6 bases left in between. In germline, CDR1 is SGHVS, CDR2 FNYEAQ. The CDR3 is 14 residues long. CDR3 in DNA: TGTGCCAGCAGCTTAGAAGGGGACACCGGGGAGCTGTTTTTT. Translated, it gives CASSLEGDTGELFF. The whole variable domain, filled in from reference TRBV7-6 and TRBJ2-2, reads GAGVSQSPRYKVTKRGQDVALRCDPISGHVSLYWYRQALGQGPEFLTYFNYEAQQDKSGLPNDRFSAERPEGSISTLTIQRTEQRDSAMYRCASSLEGDTGELFFGEGSRLTVL.

This chain uses TRBV30 with TRBJ2-2, with D unresolved. Germline V gives CDR1 GTSNPN, CDR2 SVGIG (reference sequence). The germline V and J ends were trimmed by 4 bases and 1 base, with 10 bases remaining between them. The CDR3 contains 14 residues. The CDR3 region has the DNA TGTGCCTGGAAGAAGACGGAGAACACCGGGGAGCTGTTTTTT. It translates to CAWKKTENTGELFF.

The chain uses TRBV19 and TRBJ2-5, with 10 positions matching TRBD1. The J call may be mistaken, given a closer DNA end match to TRBJ2-7. This CDR3 contains 13 residues. The germline CDR1 and CDR2 sequences are LNHDA and SQIVND (reference sequence). Here the CDR3 DNA reads TGTGCCAGTAGCTGGACAGGGGGGAACGAGCAGTACTTC. It translates to CASSWTGGNEQYF.

The rearrangement joins TRBV5-6 to TRBJ2-7; no clear D. The CDR3 is 15 amino acids. Trimming stripped 5 bases from V and 3 bases from J, with 18 bases between. CDR1 is SGHDT, CDR2 YYEEEE, per germline. The CDR3 DNA follows: TGTGCCAGCAGATCCTTCAGCGATACTAACTACGAGCAGTACTTC. Translating it yields CASRSFSDTNYEQYF. Together with reference TRBV5-6 and TRBJ2-7, the CDR3 gives the full variable domain: DAGVTQSPTHLIKTRGQQVTLRCSPKSGHDTVSWYQQALGQGPQFIFQYYEEEERQRGNFPDRFSGHQFPNYSSELNVNALLLGDSALYLCASRSFSDTNYEQYFGPGTRLTVT.

V and J are TRBV27 and TRBJ2-2; D is uncertain. The CDR3 runs to 15 residues. The germline CDR1 and CDR2 sequences are MNHEY and SMNVEV (reference sequence). Trimming pared 2 bases from V and 0 bases from J, leaving 7 bases between. As DNA, the CDR3 is TGTGCCAGCAGTTTACGTGGGCCGAACACCGGGGAGCTGTTTTTT. Amino acids: CASSLRGPNTGELFF.

This clone was observed once. J is TRBJ2-7 and V is TRBV10-1; maybe TRBD1 (5 bases). The CDR3 length is 13 residues. The V gene's germline CDR1 is WNHNN and CDR2 SYGVQD (reference sequence). Trimming removed 5 bases from V and 1 base from J, with 9 bases in between. CDR3 coding DNA: TGCGCCAGCAGTCAGCAGGGATCCTACGAGCAGTACTTC. Its translation: CASSQQGSYEQYF.

V gene TRBV6-4 combines with J gene TRBJ1-4; D gene uncertain. Trimming removed 6 bases from V and 8 bases from J, with 13 bases in between. Germline loops: CDR1 MRHNA, CDR2 SNTAGT. CDR3 length: 13 amino acids. The CDR3 spells CASRAANGEKLFF. The CDR3 nucleotides are TGTGCCAGCAGAGCCGCCAATGGAGAAAAACTGTTTTTT.

This clone was seen a single time. The chain carries TRBV6-1 and TRBJ2-1; TRBD1 matches 10 bases. With V trimmed by 1 base and J by 6 bases, 9 bases remained unmatched. The CDR3 runs to 17 residues. CDR1 MNHNS and CDR2 SASEGT come from the germline V gene. Written as DNA, the CDR3 is TGTGCCAGCAGTGAAGAGTATGGGACAGGGGTTTCCAATGAGCAGTTCTTC. This sequence encodes CASSEEYGTGVSNEQFF.

The chain is built from TRBV2 and TRBJ2-1; D may be TRBD1 (6 bases). Germline V lookup: CDR1 SNHLY, CDR2 FYNNEI. The CDR3 length is 17 residues. The V end was cut by 5 bases, the J end by 0 bases, with 17 bases between. The CDR3 coding sequence is TGTGCCAGCAGTCCAATGGTGGGGACAACCTCCTACAATGAGCAGTTCTTC. It is translated as CASSPMVGTTSYNEQFF. Supplemented by reference TRBV2 and TRBJ2-1, the full variable domain reads EPEVTQTPSHQVTQMGQEVILRCVPISNHLYFYWYRQILGQKVEFLVSFYNNEISEKSEIFDDQFSVERPDGSNFTLKIRSTKLEDSAMYFCASSPMVGTTSYNEQFFGPGTRLTVL.

In this sample, this clone turned up a few times. The chain combines TRBV4-2 with TRBJ1-6; the D is unclear. In germline, CDR1 is LGHNA, CDR2 YNFKEQ. Trimming pared 1 base from V and 9 bases from J, leaving 13 bases between. The CDR3 has 15 residues. CDR3 in amino acids: CASSQVYGGPSPLHF. The CDR3 nucleotides read TGTGCCAGCAGCCAAGTCTATGGTGGTCCTTCACCCCTCCACTTT.

This rearrangement joins TRBV5-1 to TRBJ2-7; D might be TRBD1 or TRBD2, each matching 5 bases. V was pared by 2 bases and J by 3 bases, with 15 bases between. Germline values: CDR1 SGHRS, CDR2 YFSETQ. This CDR3 contains 15 residues. CDR3 protein: CASSFRDPYDYEQYF. The CDR3 DNA sequence: TGCGCCAGCAGCTTCCGGGACCCGTACGACTACGAGCAGTACTTC.

As concerns this clone: Other DNA sequences in the same sample also yield this CDR3. This chain uses TRBV13 with TRBJ1-1, with D possibly matching TRBD1 (5 bases). Germline CDR1 and CDR2: PRHDT and FYEKMQ (reference sequence). Trimming took off 5 bases at V and 1 base at J, with 8 bases between the two ends. CDR3 size: 13 residues. CDR3 amino acids: CASSPQGNTEAFF. CDR3 DNA sequence: TGTGCCAGCAGCCCCCAGGGGAACACTGAAGCTTTCTTT.

The chain combines TRBV15 with TRBJ2-7, with D uncertain. The CDR3 is made up of 13 amino acids. CDR1 is LNHNV, CDR2 YYDKDF, per germline (reference sequence). V was clipped by 0 bases and J by 6 bases, with 9 bases between them. The CDR3 loop reads CATSRERWGEQYF. CDR3 nucleotide sequence: TGTGCCACCAGCAGAGAACGTTGGGGCGAGCAGTACTTC.